One sample yielded the 20 T cell receptor beta chains listed below, sequenced in a study of shared clonotypes between healthy human individuals. Libraries were prepared by immunoSEQ multiplex PCR; TCRdb keeps only in-frame clonotypes and omits some of them. The table has about 2.1 million clones, under 95% seen once. The naive CD8 subset, CD45RO-negative cells positively selected for CCR7, excluded terminally differentiated effector memory CD45RA+ cells. Sample: naive CD8+ T cells from PBMCs. The receptors come from a man younger than 30 in good health. Some clones in this sample may be carry-over from other donors' samples.

This sequence joins TRBV15 and TRBJ1-2, with D unresolved. Germline CDR1 reads LNHNV; CDR2 reads YYDKDF (reference sequence). The CDR3 extends over 15 amino acids. V was pared by 0 bases and J by 4 bases, with 12 bases between. This chain's CDR3 is CATSREVGVRYGYTF. CDR3 nucleotides: TGTGCCACCAGCAGAGAGGTCGGGGTTCGCTATGGCTACACCTTC.

In its sample, this clone was seen a few times. The V gene is TRBV28, the J gene TRBJ2-7; possibly TRBD2 for D (7 bases). Trimming shortened V by 3 bases and J by 2 bases, and 11 bases separated the two germline ends. In germline, CDR1 is MDHEN, CDR2 SYDVKM. CDR3 length equals 14 residues. CDR3 coding DNA: TGTGCCAGCAGTTTGCAGGGGACTACCTACGAGCAGTACTTC. As protein: CASSLQGTTYEQYF.

As concerns this clone: A read error may account for a junction end that differs from germline. This chain uses TRBV4-1 with TRBJ1-5, with D uncertain. Germline V lookup: CDR1 MGHRA, CDR2 YSYEKL. This CDR3 is built from 15 residues. The CDR3 spells CASNQERITAQPQHF. DNA for the CDR3: TGCGCCAGCAACCAAGAGAGGATAACGGCTCAGCCCCAGCATTTT.

CDR3 amino acids: CAISEYREPPNYGYTF. Written as DNA, the CDR3 is TGTGCCATCAGTGAGTACAGGGAACCCCCAAACTATGGCTACACCTTC. This chain connects TRBV10-3 to TRBJ1-2; maybe TRBD1 (6 bases). Germline CDR1 ENHRY, CDR2 SYGVKD. This CDR3 is 16 amino acids long. Trimming cost V 1 base and J 2 bases, with 14 bases left between them.

The genes are TRBV5-1 and TRBJ2-1; perhaps D is TRBD1 or TRBD2 (6 bases each). CDR1 is SGHRS, CDR2 YFSETQ, per germline. This CDR3 spans 19 amino acids. V was cut by 7 bases and J by 1 base, with 27 bases left in between. CDR3 DNA sequence: TGCGCCAGCCGCGAGGACTATAGTAGGGGGACGGGGTCCTACAATGAGCAGTTCTTC. It codes for CASREDYSRGTGSYNEQFF.

This chain joins TRBV6-4 and TRBJ2-1; the D call may be TRBD1 or TRBD2 (5 bases each). The CDR3 runs to 16 residues. Looked up from germline, CDR1 is MRHNA and CDR2 is SNTAGT. Trimming pared 0 bases from V and 5 bases from J, leaving 14 bases between. The CDR3 bases are TGTGCCAGCAGTGACTCACTCGGGGACCGAGACAATGAGCAGTTCTTC. Translating it yields CASSDSLGDRDNEQFF.

The V call is TRBV27, the J call TRBJ1-1; D call uncertain. Germline CDR1 reads MNHEY; CDR2 reads SMNVEV (reference sequence). This CDR3 has 17 residues. The V end was cut by 8 bases, the J end by 0 bases, with 22 bases between. The CDR3 is CASVQNSTQPMNTEAFF. The CDR3 DNA sequence: TGTGCCAGCGTTCAAAACTCGACCCAGCCCATGAACACTGAAGCTTTCTTT.

This chain links TRBV7-9 with TRBJ2-3, with TRBD2 identical over 7 bases. Germline loops: CDR1 SEHNR, CDR2 FQNEAQ (reference sequence). CDR3 length: 13 residues. Trimming took 6 bases from V and 4 from J; bases not matched to a gene: 4. The CDR3 coding sequence is TGTGCCAGCAGGGGGGGGAGTCCAGATACGCAGTATTTT. This sequence encodes CASRGGSPDTQYF.

The rearrangement uses TRBV6-6 and TRBJ1-6, with a possible D match to TRBD1 (5 bases). The V end was cut by 11 bases, the J end by 10 bases, with 18 bases between. CDR1 is MNHNY, CDR2 SVGAGI, per germline (reference sequence). The CDR3 consists of 13 residues. The chain's CDR3 is CAGKTGVGSPLHF. The CDR3 nucleotides are TGTGCCGGCAAGACGGGGGTGGGATCACCCCTCCACTTT.

This clone has a single count. The J gene is TRBJ1-3, the V gene TRBV28; possible D gene TRBD1, 6 bases. The CDR3 length is 19 residues. V lost 6 bases, J lost 2 bases, and 26 bases lay in between. CDR1 is MDHEN, CDR2 SYDVKM, per germline. The CDR3 nucleotides are TGTGCCAGCAGCCCCAGGGAAGCCCACAGGGTGCAACCTGGAAACACCATATATTTT. It yields the protein CASSPREAHRVQPGNTIYF.

Remarks on this clone: Other DNA sequences of this sample code for an identical CDR3. This chain uses TRBV7-9 with TRBJ1-1; no clear D gene. V lost 1 base, J lost 8 bases, and 8 bases lay in between. The CDR3 has 12 residues. In germline, CDR1 is SEHNR, CDR2 FQNEAQ (reference sequence). The CDR3 sequence: CASSLGTREAFF. The CDR3 bases are TGTGCCAGCAGCTTAGGGACGCGGGAAGCTTTCTTT.

V usage is TRBV7-9 and J usage is TRBJ2-5, with D possibly matching TRBD1 (6 bases). The CDR3 is 16 amino acids. V was trimmed by 5 bases and J by 0 bases, leaving 16 bases between them. The germline gives CDR1 SEHNR, CDR2 FQNEAQ (reference sequence). The CDR3 reads CASSQRTAFDQETQYF. The CDR3 nucleotides read TGTGCCAGCAGCCAAAGGACAGCATTTGACCAAGAGACCCAGTACTTC.

The chain combines TRBV28 with TRBJ1-1, with D hard to call. CDR1 is MDHEN and CDR2 is SYDVKM in the germline V gene. This CDR3 has 14 residues. V lost 8 bases, J lost 5 bases, and 18 bases lay in between. CDR3 coding DNA: TGTGCCAGCGCCCGCGAGCGAATCGGAACTGAAGCTTTCTTT. As protein: CASARERIGTEAFF.

The gene calls are TRBV6-6 and TRBJ2-2, with a possible D match to TRBD2 (6 bases). Germline V gene data show CDR1 as MNHNY and CDR2 as SVGAGI (reference sequence). Trimming stripped 7 bases from V and 4 bases from J, with 10 bases between. The CDR3 loop spans 13 amino acids. CDR3 sequence (DNA): TGTGCCAGCAAGTCCGGGAGCACCGGGGAGCTGTTTTTT. Encoded protein: CASKSGSTGELFF.

The gene calls are TRBV25-1 and TRBJ2-3; D unresolved. The V end was cut by 6 bases, the J end by 2 bases, with 6 bases between. The CDR3 consists of 12 residues. The V gene's germline CDR1 is MGHDK and CDR2 SYGVNS. CDR3 sequence (DNA): TGTGCCAGCAGCCCAACCACAGATACGCAGTATTTT. Translating it yields CASSPTTDTQYF.

The V gene is TRBV13, the J gene TRBJ2-1; 10 bases agree with TRBD2. This CDR3 spans 15 amino acids. Germline lookup yields CDR1 PRHDT and CDR2 FYEKMQ (reference sequence). V trimming: 5 bases; J trimming: 8 bases; junction bases outside the gene matches: 9. Here the CDR3 reads CASSPGASGRYEQFF. The CDR3 nucleotides read TGTGCCAGCAGCCCAGGGGCTAGCGGGAGATATGAGCAGTTCTTC.

This clone was counted once. This chain links TRBV9 with TRBJ2-3; D is possibly TRBD2 (6 bases). The ends were cut back, 3 bases at V and 3 bases at J, with 14 bases in the middle. The germline V gene encodes CDR1 SGDLS and CDR2 YYNGEE. CDR3 length: 15 residues. The CDR3 spells CASSENGGKTDTQYF. The CDR3 nucleotides are TGTGCCAGCAGCGAGAACGGCGGGAAGACAGATACGCAGTATTTT.

Here the CDR3 reads CAWSGVAGTQETQYF. The CDR3 DNA reads as TGTGCCTGGAGTGGGGTAGCGGGAACCCAAGAGACCCAGTACTTC. This rearrangement joins TRBV30 to TRBJ2-5; 8 bases fit TRBD2. The length of the CDR3 is 15 residues. The germline V gene encodes CDR1 GTSNPN and CDR2 SVGIG (reference sequence). The V gene end was trimmed by 1 base and the J gene end by 1 base; junction bases not matched to a gene: 5.

The rearrangement uses TRBV29-1 and TRBJ2-1; D unclear. V gave up 5 bases and J gave up 6 bases, with 8 bases separating them. Germline loops: CDR1 SQVTM, CDR2 ANQGSEA. There are 11 residues in the CDR3. For the CDR3, the DNA is TGCAGCGTTCGGGTCTCCAATGAGCAGTTCTTC. Protein sequence: CSVRVSNEQFF.

About this clone: The same CDR3 can be traced to other DNA sequences in this sample. The gene calls are TRBV5-1 and TRBJ2-7; 10 nucleotides line up with TRBD1. V shed 4 bases, J shed 1 base, and the junction held 5 bases outside the gene matches. This CDR3 has 15 amino acids. Germline lookup yields CDR1 SGHRS and CDR2 YFSETQ. The CDR3 protein is CASSLDRGLSYEQYF. As DNA, the CDR3 is TGCGCCAGCAGCCTAGACAGGGGGCTTTCCTACGAGCAGTACTTC.